Listed below are T cell receptor beta chains from one sample, sequenced in a study of cytomegalovirus exposure and HLA in healthy donors. TCRdb's copy holds only in-frame clones and misses some; the assay was immunoSEQ multiplex PCR. This sample has about 98,000 clones; roughly 89% occur once, and the top ten carry approximately 4%. The sequenced material came from PBMCs. These receptors all come from a woman between 25 and 40 years old in good health and CMV-seronegative. Each CDR3 is given with its conserved first and last residue. Each record gives: V gene, clone size, D gene, J gene, CDR3 protein, CDR3 DNA. The D gene is left open where the match is weak. Clone sizes are given selectively: once, few, many, or a class where the clone is expanded.

TRBV5-6	.	.	TRBJ1-1	CASSLGGGTEAFF	TGTGCCAGCAGCTTGGGCGGGGGCACTGAAGCTTTCTTT
TRBV7-3	.	TRBD1	TRBJ1-2	CASSLTGTGYGYTF	TGTGCCAGCAGCTTAACCGGGACAGGCTATGGCTACACCTTC
TRBV6-5	.	.	TRBJ1-1	CASSYLSNTEAFF	TGTGCCAGCAGTTACCTGAGTAACACTGAAGCTTTCTTT
TRBV7-9	once	.	TRBJ2-5	CASSLASGLGQETQYF	TGTGCCAGCAGCTTAGCTTCGGGGTTAGGGCAAGAGACCCAGTACTTC
TRBV11-3	few	TRBD2	TRBJ2-7	CASSSGTRNSYEQYF	TGTGCCAGCAGTTCCGGGACTAGGAACTCCTACGAGCAGTACTTC
TRBV10-3	.	.	TRBJ1-2	CAISESWSRNYGYTF	TGTGCCATCAGTGAGTCGTGGAGTAGGAACTATGGCTACACCTTC
TRBV5-1	.	.	TRBJ1-4	CASHDGTTNEKLFF	TGCGCCAGCCACGACGGGACAACTAATGAAAAACTGTTTTTT
TRBV2	.	TRBD2	TRBJ2-1	CASSIRLAGLRINEQFF	TGTGCCAGCAGTATCCGTTTAGCGGGGCTCCGAATAAATGAGCAGTTCTTC
TRBV27	.	.	TRBJ1-5	CASSSWGDQPQHF	TGTGCCAGCAGTTCATGGGGAGATCAGCCCCAGCATTTT
TRBV6-6	few	TRBD1	TRBJ2-1	CASRDRGPNEQFF	TGTGCCAGCCGGGACAGGGGACCCAATGAGCAGTTCTTC
TRBV14	once	.	TRBJ1-2	CASSYTSAFYGYTF	TGTGCCAGCAGCTACACCTCCGCCTTCTATGGCTACACCTTC
TRBV29-1	.	.	TRBJ2-2	CSVGPAKFITPSNGSNTGELFF	TGCAGCGTTGGCCCCGCTAAATTCATTACGCCCTCGAACGGTTCGAACACCGGGGAGCTGTTTTTT
TRBV5-1	.	TRBD1	TRBJ2-2	CASSVTGGNTGELFF	TGCGCCAGCAGCGTTACAGGGGGGAACACCGGGGAGCTGTTTTTT
TRBV4-2	.	TRBD1	TRBJ1-2	CASSQGDREMYGYTF	TGTGCCAGCAGCCAAGGGGACAGGGAGATGTATGGCTACACCTTC
TRBV29-1	.	.	TRBJ1-1	CSADSVNYEAFF	TGCAGCGCGGACAGCGTTAATTATGAAGCTTTCTTT
TRBV7-6	.	TRBD1	TRBJ2-3	CASSSRGDRVLLSPDTQYF	TGTGCCAGCAGCTCCAGGGGGGACAGGGTCCTCCTCAGTCCAGATACGCAGTATTTT
TRBV5-1	.	.	TRBJ2-3	CASSRESASTDTQYF	TGCGCCAGCAGCCGGGAGTCTGCTAGCACAGATACGCAGTATTTT
TRBV6-6	.	TRBD1	TRBJ1-5	CASRRTGEGNQPQHF	TGTGCCAGCAGGAGGACAGGGGAGGGCAATCAGCCCCAGCATTTT
TRBV7-2	.	.	TRBJ2-3	CASSFNTDTQYF	TGTGCCAGCAGCTTTAACACAGATACGCAGTATTTT
TRBV7-3	.	TRBD2	TRBJ2-5	CASSPSRDGRPQYF	TGTGCCAGCAGCCCGTCCCGGGACGGGAGGCCCCAGTACTTC
TRBV6-5	.	.	TRBJ2-1	CASSPTMGVNEQFF	TGTGCCAGCAGCCCCACAATGGGCGTGAATGAGCAGTTCTTC
TRBV5-8	once	.	TRBJ1-5	CASSFWGAYF	TGTGCCAGCAGCTTTTGGGGCGCATATTTT
TRBV19	.	TRBD1	TRBJ1-4	CASSNHRGSNEKLFF	TGTGCCAGTAGTAACCACAGGGGATCTAATGAAAAACTGTTTTTT
TRBV7-2	.	.	TRBJ1-2	CASSKDGSYGYTF	TGTGCCAGCAGCAAGGACGGGAGCTATGGCTACACCTTC
TRBV10-3	.	.	TRBJ1-6	CAITRQIYNSPLHF	TGTGCCATCACCAGACAGATCTATAATTCACCCCTCCACTTT
TRBV7-8	.	.	TRBJ2-7	CASSVSQGVLYEQYF	TGTGCCAGCAGCGTATCTCAAGGGGTACTCTACGAGCAGTACTTC
TRBV7-9	.	.	TRBJ2-3	CASSTPSGSTDTQYF	TGTGCCAGCAGTACCCCAAGCGGGAGCACAGATACGCAGTATTTT
TRBV9	.	.	TRBJ2-2	CASSVAAETGELFF	TGTGCCAGCAGCGTAGCTGCGGAAACCGGGGAGCTGTTTTTT
TRBV7-9	.	.	TRBJ2-7	CASSPPGGTGIYEQYF	TGTGCCAGCAGCCCACCGGGGGGGACAGGGATCTACGAGCAGTACTTC
TRBV27	.	TRBD1	TRBJ1-5	CASTTGVGQPQHF	TGTGCCAGCACAACAGGGGTGGGTCAGCCCCAGCATTTT
TRBV27	.	.	TRBJ2-3	CASSHQGAGGTDTQYF	TGTGCCAGCAGCCACCAGGGGGCGGGAGGCACAGATACGCAGTATTTT
TRBV12-2	.	.	TRBJ2-6	CASRLVSDTGESFEPSGANVLTF	TGTGCAAGTCGCTTAGTTTCGGATACAGGGGAATCCTTCGAACCCTCTGGGGCCAACGTCCTGACTTTC
TRBV11-3	.	TRBD1	TRBJ2-2	CASSWAGGANTGELFF	TGTGCCAGCAGCTGGGCAGGGGGCGCGAACACCGGGGAGCTGTTTTTT
TRBV7-9	.	.	TRBJ2-7	CASSHSFEQYF	TGTGCCAGCAGCCACAGCTTCGAGCAGTACTTC
TRBV28	.	TRBD2	TRBJ2-1	CASSSAGTRDEQFF	TGTGCCAGCAGTTCCGCCGGGACTAGGGATGAGCAGTTCTTC
TRBV7-2	.	.	TRBJ2-1	CASSLFPAAVRQFF	TGTGCCAGCAGCTTATTTCCGGCGGCGGTCAGGCAGTTCTTC
TRBV27	.	.	TRBJ2-7	CASRGQGAYEQYF	TGTGCCAGCAGAGGGCAGGGCGCCTACGAGCAGTACTTC
TRBV11-2	.	TRBD2	TRBJ2-2	CASSLLAGNTGELFF	TGTGCCAGCAGCTTACTAGCGGGGAACACCGGGGAGCTGTTTTTT
TRBV29-1	.	.	TRBJ1-5	CSVGGGGDQPQHF	TGCAGCGTTGGTGGAGGGGGGGATCAGCCCCAGCATTTT
TRBV28	.	.	TRBJ1-5	CASSLAGGNQPQHF	TGTGCCAGCAGTTTAGCGGGGGGCAATCAGCCCCAGCATTTT
TRBV2	.	.	TRBJ1-4	CASILLYNEKLFF	TGTGCCAGCATCCTTCTATATAATGAAAAACTGTTTTTT
TRBV12-2	.	.	TRBJ1-5	CASRLSFYPEGVHQPQHF	TGTGCAAGTCGCTTATCTTTTTATCCAGAGGGGGTCCATCAGCCCCAGCATTTT
TRBV13	once	.	TRBJ1-1	CASAGGATEAFF	TGTGCCAGCGCCGGGGGGGCCACTGAAGCTTTCTTT
TRBV15	.	.	TRBJ1-1	CATSRVEWQGSTEAFF	TGTGCCACCAGCAGAGTCGAATGGCAGGGTAGCACTGAAGCTTTCTTT
TRBV19	.	TRBD2	TRBJ2-1	CASSISGGRNEQFF	TGTGCCAGTAGTATCTCGGGCGGGAGGAATGAGCAGTTCTTC
TRBV27	.	.	TRBJ2-7	CASSLSPSYHEQYF	TGTGCCAGCAGTTTATCCCCTAGCTACCACGAGCAGTACTTC
TRBV2	.	.	TRBJ2-7	CASSVNGGLYEQYF	TGTGCCAGCAGTGTAAACGGGGGACTCTACGAGCAGTACTTC
TRBV28	.	.	TRBJ2-5	CASGTRSTQYF	TGTGCCAGCGGTACTAGGTCGACCCAGTACTTC
TRBV9	.	TRBD2	TRBJ2-1	CASSVDSWASGDEQFF	TGTGCCAGCAGCGTAGATTCGTGGGCTAGCGGCGATGAGCAGTTCTTC
TRBV19	.	.	TRBJ1-2	CASSISLNYGYTF	TGTGCCAGTAGTATTAGCTTGAACTATGGCTACACCTTC
TRBV29-1	.	.	TRBJ1-1	CSVREGLNTEAFF	TGCAGCGTGAGGGAGGGATTGAACACTGAAGCTTTCTTT
TRBV15	.	TRBD1	TRBJ2-1	CATSRPAGTGRYEQFF	TGTGCCACCAGCAGACCCGCCGGGACAGGTAGATATGAGCAGTTCTTC
TRBV6-1	.	.	TRBJ2-3	CASSEVHGGRDTQYF	TGTGCCAGCAGTGAAGTCCACGGGGGACGGGATACGCAGTATTTT
TRBV5-1	.	TRBD2	TRBJ2-7	CASSLTGLGGYEQYF	TGCGCCAGCAGCCTCACCGGACTAGGTGGCTACGAGCAGTACTTC
TRBV5-1	.	.	TRBJ1-1	CASSLGTRTNTEAFF	TGCGCCAGCAGTTTGGGGACACGCACGAACACTGAAGCTTTCTTT